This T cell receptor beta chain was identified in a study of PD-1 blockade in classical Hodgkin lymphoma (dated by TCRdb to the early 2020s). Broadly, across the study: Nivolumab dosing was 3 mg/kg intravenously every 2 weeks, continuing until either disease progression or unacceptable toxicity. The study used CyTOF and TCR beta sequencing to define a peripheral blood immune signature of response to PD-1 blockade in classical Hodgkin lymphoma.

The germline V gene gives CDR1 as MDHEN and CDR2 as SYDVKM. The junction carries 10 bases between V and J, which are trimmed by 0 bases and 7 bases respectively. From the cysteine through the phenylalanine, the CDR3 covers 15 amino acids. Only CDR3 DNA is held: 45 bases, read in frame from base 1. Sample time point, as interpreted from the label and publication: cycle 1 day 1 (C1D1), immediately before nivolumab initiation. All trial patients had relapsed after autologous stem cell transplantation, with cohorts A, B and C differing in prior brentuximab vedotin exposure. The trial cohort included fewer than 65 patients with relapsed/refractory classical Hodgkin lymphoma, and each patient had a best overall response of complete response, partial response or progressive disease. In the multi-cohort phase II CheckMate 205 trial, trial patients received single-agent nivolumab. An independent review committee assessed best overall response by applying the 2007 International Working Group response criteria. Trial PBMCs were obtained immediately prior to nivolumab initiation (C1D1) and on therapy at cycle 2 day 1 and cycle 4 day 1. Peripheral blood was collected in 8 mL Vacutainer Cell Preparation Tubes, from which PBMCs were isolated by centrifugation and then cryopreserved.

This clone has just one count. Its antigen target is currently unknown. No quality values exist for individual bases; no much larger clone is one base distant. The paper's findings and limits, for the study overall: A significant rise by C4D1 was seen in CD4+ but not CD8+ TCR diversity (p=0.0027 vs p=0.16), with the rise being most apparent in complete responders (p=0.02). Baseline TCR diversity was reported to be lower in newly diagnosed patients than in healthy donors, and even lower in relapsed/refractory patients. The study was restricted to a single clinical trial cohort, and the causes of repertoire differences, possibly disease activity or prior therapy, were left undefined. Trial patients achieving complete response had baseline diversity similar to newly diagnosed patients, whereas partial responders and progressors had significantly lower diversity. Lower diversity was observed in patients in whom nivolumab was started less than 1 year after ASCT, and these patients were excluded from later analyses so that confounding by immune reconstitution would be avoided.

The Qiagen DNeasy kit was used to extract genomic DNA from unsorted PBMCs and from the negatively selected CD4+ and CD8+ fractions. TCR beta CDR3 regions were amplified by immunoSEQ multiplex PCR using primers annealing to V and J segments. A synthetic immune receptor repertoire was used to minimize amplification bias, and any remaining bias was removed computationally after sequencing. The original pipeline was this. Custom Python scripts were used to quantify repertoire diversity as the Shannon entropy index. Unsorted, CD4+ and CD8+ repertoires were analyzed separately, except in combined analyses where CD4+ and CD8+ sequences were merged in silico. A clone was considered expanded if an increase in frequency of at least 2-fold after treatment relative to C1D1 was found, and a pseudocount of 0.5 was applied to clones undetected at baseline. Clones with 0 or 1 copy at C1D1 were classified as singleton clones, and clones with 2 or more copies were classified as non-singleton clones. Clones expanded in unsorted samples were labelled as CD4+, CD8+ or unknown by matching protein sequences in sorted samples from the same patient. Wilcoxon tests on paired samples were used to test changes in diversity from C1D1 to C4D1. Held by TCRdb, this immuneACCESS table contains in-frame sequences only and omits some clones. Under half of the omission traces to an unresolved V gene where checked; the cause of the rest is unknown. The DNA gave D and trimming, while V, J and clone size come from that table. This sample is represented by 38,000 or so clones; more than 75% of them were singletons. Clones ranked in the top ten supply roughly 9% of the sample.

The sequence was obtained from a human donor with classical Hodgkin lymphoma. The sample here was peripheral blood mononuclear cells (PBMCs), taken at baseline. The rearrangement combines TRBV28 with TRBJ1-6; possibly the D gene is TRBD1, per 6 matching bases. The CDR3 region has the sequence CASSLWGQGNSPLHF. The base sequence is TGTGCCAGCAGTTTATGGGGGCAGGGGAATTCACCCCTCCACTTT.